These T cell receptor beta chains were read from a single sample in a study of molecular identifiers for immune sequencing clone quantification. TCRdb re-called the PCR reads with MiXCR, one entry per CDR3 protein. The sample comprises about 640,000 distinct CDR3 sequences, 20% of which are singletons, and roughly 0.9% rests with the top ten. Specimen: naive CD8+ T cells from blood, with Jurkat cell RNA spiked in. All receptors come from a human donor in good health. Some libraries in this study had Jurkat cell RNA spiked in. Both conserved end residues are part of each CDR3. Fields, in order: D gene, V gene, J gene, clone size, CDR3 protein, CDR3 DNA. The D gene is left open where the match is weak. Clone size is not always given. Where it is, it says once, few, many or a class for expanded clones.

-	TRBV5-1	TRBJ1-4	few	CASSLEQGPEKLFF	TGCGCCAGCAGCTTGGAACAGGGTCCGGAAAAACTGTTTTTT
TRBD1	TRBV10-3	TRBJ2-7	many	CAISPAGTGGHEQYF	TGTGCCATCAGCCCTGCGGGGACAGGGGGTCACGAGCAGTACTTC
TRBD2	TRBV4-3	TRBJ2-7	-	CASSQGLAVYEQYF	TGCGCCAGCAGCCAAGGACTAGCTGTATACGAGCAGTACTTC
-	TRBV28	TRBJ2-7	few	CAGSLNWQEGTGEQYF	TGTGCCGGCAGTTTGAACTGGCAGGAGGGGACGGGGGAGCAGTACTTC
-	TRBV9	TRBJ2-3	many	CASSGIAGRSTDTQYF	TGTGCCAGCAGCGGCATTGCGGGTCGAAGCACAGATACGCAGTATTTT
TRBD2	TRBV7-9	TRBJ2-7	-	CASSSRLAGVHEQYF	TGTGCCAGCAGCTCAAGACTAGCGGGAGTCCACGAGCAGTACTTC
TRBD2	TRBV14	TRBJ2-3	-	CASRRSGGVTDTQYF	TGTGCCAGCAGACGTAGCGGGGGGGTCACAGATACGCAGTATTTT
-	TRBV1	TRBJ2-7	-	CTSSPWLSYEQYF	TGCACCAGCAGCCCCTGGCTCTCCTACGAGCAGTACTTC
-	TRBV23-1	TRBJ1-4	many	CASSQSTPVPTNEKLFF	TGCGCCAGCAGTCAATCCACCCCAGTGCCAACTAATGAAAAACTGTTTTTT
-	TRBV5-6	TRBJ2-7	many	CASSLWGSDEQYF	TGTGCCAGCAGCTTGTGGGGGTCCGACGAGCAGTACTTC
-	TRBV18	TRBJ2-2	many	CASSPGQTGALRGIDTGELFF	TGTGCCAGCTCACCGGGCCAAACAGGGGCCCTCCGCGGGATCGACACCGGGGAGCTGTTTTTT
-	TRBV28	TRBJ2-3	many	CASSGQGEWGTDTQYF	TGTGCCAGCAGCGGACAAGGGGAGTGGGGTACAGATACGCAGTATTTT
TRBD1	TRBV2	TRBJ1-4	many	CASSEARQGADEKLFF	TGTGCCAGCAGTGAAGCTCGACAGGGGGCGGATGAAAAACTGTTTTTT
-	TRBV7-9	TRBJ2-1	many	CASTPTGWEANREQFF	TGTGCCAGCACCCCGACTGGGTGGGAGGCGAACCGGGAGCAGTTCTTC
TRBD1	TRBV30	TRBJ1-1	many	CAWSVYRGLNTEAFF	TGTGCCTGGAGTGTATACAGGGGACTGAACACTGAAGCTTTCTTT
-	TRBV12-3/TRBV12-4	TRBJ1-5	many	CASSPWGYSNQPQHF	TGTGCCAGCAGCCCTTGGGGATATAGCAATCAGCCCCAGCATTTT
-	TRBV24-1	TRBJ2-3	many	CATSDTGLSTDTQYF	TGTGCCACCAGTGATACGGGACTTTCCACAGATACGCAGTATTTT
-	TRBV29-1	TRBJ1-2	-	CGVEPRDFYGYTF	TGCGGCGTTGAACCGAGGGACTTCTATGGCTACACCTTC
TRBD2	TRBV4-1	TRBJ2-5	many	CASSQEGLAGYETQYF	TGCGCCAGCAGCCAAGAAGGATTAGCGGGGTATGAGACCCAGTACTTC
-	TRBV23-1	TRBJ1-2	-	CASSQQGGYYGYTF	TGCGCCAGCAGTCAGCAAGGGGGGTACTATGGCTACACCTTC
-	TRBV28	TRBJ2-7	many	CASSFGLTAYEQYF	TGTGCCAGCAGTTTCGGACTTACTGCCTACGAGCAGTACTTC
-	TRBV7-2	TRBJ2-1	many	CASSLVFQATYNEQFF	TGTGCCAGCAGCTTAGTTTTTCAGGCTACCTACAATGAGCAGTTCTTC
-	TRBV27	TRBJ2-7	-	CASSARGTRGVYEQYF	TGTGCCAGCAGTGCCAGAGGGACAAGAGGGGTGTACGAGCAGTACTTC
TRBD1	TRBV28	TRBJ1-2	many	CASSPPGRGQSNYGYTF	TGTGCCAGCAGTCCCCCGGGCAGGGGGCAAAGTAACTATGGCTACACCTTC
TRBD2	TRBV5-4	TRBJ2-5	many	CASSLEVLAGGPYQETQYF	TGTGCCAGCAGCTTGGAGGTATTAGCGGGGGGGCCGTACCAAGAGACCCAGTACTTC
-	TRBV5-4	TRBJ2-7	-	CASSPGGTGITYEQYF	TGTGCCAGCAGCCCGGGAGGGACAGGGATTACCTACGAGCAGTACTTC
-	TRBV4-1	TRBJ1-1	-	CASSQMGREAFF	TGCGCCAGCAGCCAAATGGGTCGTGAAGCTTTCTTT
TRBD1	TRBV19	TRBJ2-1	many	CASSTGTGLSYNEQFF	TGTGCCAGTAGTACCGGGACAGGACTCTCCTACAATGAGCAGTTCTTC
TRBD1	TRBV10-2	TRBJ1-4	-	CGSSEPGQGGEKLFF	TGCGGCAGCAGTGAACCGGGACAGGGGGGTGAAAAACTGTTTTTT
-	TRBV5-4	TRBJ2-7	many	CASSAAGEGSPGEQYF	TGTGCCAGCAGCGCAGCAGGGGAGGGAAGTCCGGGGGAGCAGTACTTC
-	TRBV10-3	TRBJ1-1	many	CAISGGDLYTEAFF	TGTGCCATCAGTGGAGGGGATCTGTACACTGAAGCTTTCTTT
-	TRBV7-9	TRBJ1-1	many	CASNIEGDTEAFF	TGTGCCAGCAACATTGAAGGGGACACTGAAGCTTTCTTT
-	TRBV4-1	TRBJ1-2	many	CASSQNSGYTF	TGCGCCAGCAGCCAAAACAGTGGCTACACCTTC
-	TRBV11-2	TRBJ2-7	few	CASSLGGPSGNYEQYF	TGTGCCAGCAGCTTGGGGGGACCTTCGGGGAACTACGAGCAGTACTTC
-	TRBV14	TRBJ2-5	-	CASSQAWGTQYF	TGTGCCAGCAGCCAAGCCTGGGGGACCCAGTACTTC
-	TRBV7-8	TRBJ1-1	many	CASSLGGVGDKNTEAFF	TGTGCCAGCAGCTTAGGGGGGGTTGGCGACAAGAACACTGAAGCTTTCTTT
-	TRBV6-5	TRBJ2-1	many	CASSHGGPSDSSYNEQFF	TGTGCCAGCAGCCATGGAGGGCCTAGCGATAGCTCCTACAATGAGCAGTTCTTC
-	TRBV29-1	TRBJ1-1	many	CSVWGGGTEAFF	TGCAGCGTTTGGGGTGGGGGGACTGAAGCTTTCTTT
-	TRBV28	TRBJ2-1	few	CASRADGFNEQFF	TGTGCCAGCAGGGCTGACGGATTCAATGAGCAGTTCTTC
-	TRBV6-2/TRBV6-3	TRBJ2-7	-	CASSYSLVGYEQYF	TGTGCCAGCAGTTACTCCCTGGTGGGGTACGAGCAGTACTTC
-	TRBV7-9	TRBJ2-2	-	CASSFDRTSTGELFF	TGTGCCAGCAGCTTTGACCGTACCAGCACCGGGGAGCTGTTTTTT
TRBD1	TRBV27	TRBJ2-1	-	CASSPYPTGGMGNEQFF	TGTGCCAGCAGTCCGTACCCGACAGGGGGAATGGGCAATGAGCAGTTCTTC
-	TRBV5-1	TRBJ2-1	many	CASSLTSSGFEDEQFF	TGCGCCAGCAGCCTAACGTCCTCGGGTTTCGAAGATGAGCAGTTCTTC
TRBD1	TRBV28	TRBJ1-4	-	CASSPPGQIPATNEKLFF	TGTGCCAGCAGTCCTCCGGGACAGATACCAGCAACTAATGAAAAACTGTTTTTT
TRBD1	TRBV3-1	TRBJ1-5	many	CASSHTGGGGQPQHF	TGTGCCAGCAGCCACACAGGGGGCGGGGGCCAGCCCCAGCATTTT
TRBD2	TRBV6-2/TRBV6-3	TRBJ2-3	-	CASSLDGASGASTDTQYF	TGTGCCAGCAGTTTGGACGGGGCTAGCGGGGCTAGCACAGATACGCAGTATTTT
TRBD1	TRBV7-9	TRBJ2-3	-	CASSLDRGGDTQYF	TGTGCCAGCAGCTTAGACAGGGGTGGAGATACGCAGTATTTT
-	TRBV7-9	TRBJ2-3	many	CASSPNWGSPQYF	TGTGCCAGCAGCCCAAACTGGGGGTCCCCTCAGTATTTT
-	TRBV7-9	TRBJ1-1	many	CASSLLDTEAFF	TGCGCCAGCAGCTTGCTCGACACTGAAGCTTTCTTT
TRBD2	TRBV27	TRBJ2-3	many	CASRLLAGSTDTQYF	TGTGCCAGCAGGCTCCTAGCGGGAAGCACAGATACGCAGTATTTT
-	TRBV5-1	TRBJ2-5	many	CASSLDPSGEETQYF	TGCGCCAGCAGCTTGGATCCCAGCGGCGAAGAGACCCAGTACTTC
TRBD2	TRBV2	TRBJ2-3	few	CASSETWASGGKPDTQCF	TGTGCCAGCAGTGAAACCTGGGCTAGCGGGGGAAAGCCAGATACGCAGTGTTTT
TRBD1	TRBV7-9	TRBJ2-7	-	CVSSLGTGPTYEQYF	TGTGTCAGCAGCCTCGGGACAGGGCCCACCTACGAGCAGTACTTC